The sequence of this TCR beta chain was determined in a study of cytotoxic CD8 clonotypes in ibrutinib-treated CLL. Study-level background: Among responders, roughly 24 were partial and 2 complete; after median roughly 68 months, around 14 stayed remitted and around twelve progressed. On average, each sample had roughly 260,000 productive templates and tens of thousands of productive rearrangements. Overall study results and limits: In sustained-remission versus progressing patients, sampling times differed.

The length of the CDR3 is 21 residues. J gave up 2 bases and V 1 base, and 15 bases lay outside the gene matches. Germline CDR1 and CDR2: MNHEY and SMNVEV (reference sequence). Assay: immunoSEQ multiplex PCR; the TCRdb copy retains only in-frame clones and omits some. The table lists some 200,000 clones, over 60% of them singletons. On this clone itself: Antigen specificity is unknown.

This chain uses TRBV27 with TRBJ1-5, with 12 bases that match TRBD1. This receptor was taken from a human donor with chronic lymphocytic leukemia. The sequenced sample was PBMCs, obtained after 24 months of ibrutinib treatment. The CDR3 bases are TGTGCCAGCAGTTTATTTTTTAGTTATGGGACAGGGGGCAGGGGCAATCAGCCCCAGCATTTT. This translates into CASSLFFSYGTGGRGNQPQHF.